These T cell receptor beta chains were read from a single sample in a study. TCRdb reanalysed the 5' RACE reads using MiXCR and keeps one entry per CDR3 protein. The sample records 35,000 to 50,000 distinct CDR3 sequences, 22% being singletons. The sequenced sample consisted of Tregs sorted from blood. The receptors shown here come from a female donor with breast cancer. Each CDR3 is given with its conserved first and last residue. The D gene is left open where the match is weak. Expanded clones get a size class; other rows say once, few or many, or leave the size out.

size	V	J	D	CDR3	DNA
NA	TRBV28	TRBJ1-2	TRBD1	CASSLTTGDYGYTF	TGTGCCAGCAGCCTTACCACAGGGGATTATGGCTACACCTTC
many	TRBV28	TRBJ2-2	NA	CASSPLFTGELFF	TGTGCCAGCAGTCCCCTGTTCACCGGGGAGCTGTTTTTT
few	TRBV7-3	TRBJ2-3	NA	CASSFGALLPTDTDTQYF	TGTGCCAGCAGCTTCGGGGCCCTCCTCCCCACCGACACAGATACGCAGTATTTT
NA	TRBV20-1	TRBJ2-1	NA	CSRIADSTYNEQFF	TGCAGTAGAATAGCGGACTCAACCTACAATGAGCAGTTCTTC
NA	TRBV5-1	TRBJ2-1	NA	CASSPTSGQSYNEQFF	TGCGCCAGCAGCCCAACGAGCGGGCAATCCTACAATGAGCAGTTCTTC
many	TRBV7-6	TRBJ2-7	NA	CASRLETGSYEQYF	TGTGCCAGCAGATTAGAGACAGGTTCCTACGAGCAGTACTTC
many	TRBV7-6	TRBJ2-7	TRBD2	CASSRGGGYEQYF	TGTGCCAGCAGCCGCGGGGGAGGGTACGAGCAGTACTTC
medium-sized	TRBV20-1	TRBJ2-1	NA	CSARAYNEQFF	TGCAGTGCTAGAGCTTACAATGAGCAGTTCTTC
NA	TRBV5-1	TRBJ1-2	TRBD1	CASSRTGTGDGYTF	TGCGCCAGCAGCCGTACCGGAACAGGGGATGGCTACACCTTC
NA	TRBV6-1	TRBJ2-3	NA	CACSEASAAGADTQYF	TGTGCCTGCAGTGAAGCCTCAGCCGCCGGAGCAGATACGCAGTATTTT
many	TRBV10-3	TRBJ2-5	NA	CAISESLEETQYF	TGTGCCATCAGTGAGTCCCTGGAAGAGACCCAGTACTTC
many	TRBV5-5	TRBJ1-1	NA	CASSLTGYTEAFF	TGTGCCAGCAGCTTAACAGGGTACACTGAAGCTTTCTTT
NA	TRBV28	TRBJ2-5	NA	CASSSFLQETQYF	TGTGCCAGCAGTTCCTTTCTCCAAGAGACCCAGTACTTC
NA	TRBV20-1	TRBJ1-5	NA	CSARDSATLSNQPQHF	TGCAGTGCTAGAGATAGCGCAACGTTAAGCAATCAGCCCCAGCATTTT
NA	TRBV2	TRBJ2-3	NA	CASQTSPNTQYF	TGTGCCAGCCAAACGTCGCCTAATACGCAGTATTTT
many	TRBV7-9	TRBJ2-5	NA	CASSSGVEETQYF	TGTGCCAGCAGCTCCGGGGTAGAAGAGACCCAGTACTTC
few	TRBV12-3/TRBV12-4	TRBJ1-3	TRBD1	CASSFETGGNTIYF	TGTGCCAGCAGTTTTGAGACAGGGGGAAACACCATATATTTT
NA	TRBV9	TRBJ2-7	TRBD1	CASSRRDRGIDEQYF	TGTGCCAGCAGCAGACGGGACAGGGGGATTGACGAGCAGTACTTC
many	TRBV5-1	TRBJ2-5	NA	CASSLVGQYQETQYF	TGCGCCAGCAGCTTGGTTGGTCAGTACCAAGAGACCCAGTACTTC
NA	TRBV7-6	TRBJ1-6	NA	CASSLAPDVGSPLHF	TGTGCCAGCAGCTTAGCACCAGACGTGGGTTCACCCCTCCACTTT
once	TRBV13	TRBJ2-7	TRBD2	CASSLGRGDPISYEQYF	TGTGCCAGCAGCTTAGGTCGGGGGGACCCCATCTCCTACGAGCAGTACTTC
NA	TRBV28	TRBJ2-1	TRBD2	CASSLNSGRAFDEQFF	TGTGCCAGCAGTTTAAATAGCGGGAGGGCCTTCGATGAGCAGTTCTTC
NA	TRBV28	TRBJ2-5	NA	CASSSDQETQYF	TGTGCCAGCAGTTCTGACCAAGAGACCCAGTACTTC
few	TRBV5-1	TRBJ2-3	TRBD1	CASSDRDRGADTQYF	TGCGCCAGCAGCGACCGGGACAGGGGAGCAGATACGCAGTATTTT
NA	TRBV7-8	TRBJ2-5	NA	CASSVTSGPQETQYF	TGTGCCAGCAGCGTCACATCGGGGCCTCAAGAGACCCAGTACTTC
few	TRBV6-1	TRBJ2-7	NA	CASSDRTYEQYF	TGTGCCAGCTCCGACCGTACCTACGAGCAGTACTTC
few	TRBV18	TRBJ2-7	NA	CASSPKLALPYEQYF	TGTGCCAGCTCACCAAAACTAGCCCTCCCCTACGAGCAGTACTTC
many	TRBV4-2	TRBJ2-1	TRBD2	CASSPRTSGAYNEQFF	TGTGCCAGCAGCCCGAGGACTAGCGGAGCCTACAATGAGCAGTTCTTC
many	TRBV9	TRBJ2-2	TRBD2	CASSVELAGVSGELFF	TGTGCCAGCAGCGTAGAGCTAGCGGGAGTATCCGGGGAGCTGTTTTTT
NA	TRBV27	TRBJ2-7	NA	CASSLQQGLYEQYF	TGTGCCAGCAGTTTGCAACAGGGTCTCTACGAGCAGTACTTC
few	TRBV6-5	TRBJ2-5	NA	CASSNSNRLQETQYF	TGTGCCAGCAGTAACTCGAACAGGTTACAAGAGACCCAGTACTTC
many	TRBV27	TRBJ1-1	NA	CASALGVNTEAFF	TGTGCCAGCGCGTTAGGGGTGAACACTGAAGCTTTCTTT
NA	TRBV5-5	TRBJ2-1	NA	CASSFSLERPYNEQFF	TGTGCCAGCAGCTTCTCGCTAGAACGCCCCTACAATGAGCAGTTCTTC
few	TRBV25-1	TRBJ2-3	NA	CASSSTRDTQYF	TGTGCCAGCAGTAGTACCCGGGATACGCAGTATTTT
many	TRBV29-1	TRBJ1-2	NA	CSLGGDGYTF	TGCAGCCTGGGGGGAGATGGCTACACCTTC
NA	TRBV12-3/TRBV12-4	TRBJ2-1	NA	CASSFGRYNEQFF	TGTGCCAGCAGTTTCGGCAGGTACAATGAGCAGTTCTTC
few	TRBV9	TRBJ2-7	TRBD2	CASSIGTSDEQYF	TGTGCCAGCAGCATCGGGACTAGCGACGAGCAGTACTTC
NA	TRBV7-2	TRBJ2-1	NA	CASSRPNEQFF	TGTGCCAGCAGCCGTCCGAATGAGCAGTTCTTC
few	TRBV27	TRBJ2-2	NA	CASSIQGGANTGELFF	TGTGCCAGCAGTATACAGGGGGGGGCGAACACCGGGGAGCTGTTTTTT
few	TRBV27	TRBJ2-7	TRBD2	CASSFYGLAGAYEQYF	TGTGCCAGCAGTTTTTACGGACTAGCGGGAGCCTACGAGCAGTACTTC
few	TRBV30	TRBJ1-1	NA	CAWMGDLTEAFF	TGTGCCTGGATGGGGGACCTCACTGAAGCTTTCTTT
NA	TRBV29-1	TRBJ2-3	TRBD1	CSVSARHDRVPDTQYF	TGCAGCGTCTCCGCCCGTCACGACAGGGTCCCAGATACGCAGTATTTT
NA	TRBV5-1	TRBJ2-5	TRBD1	CASRGDSSQETQYF	TGCGCCAGCAGAGGGGACAGCTCCCAAGAGACCCAGTACTTC
few	TRBV24-1	TRBJ2-1	NA	CATSDFGLARSEQFF	TGTGCCACCAGTGATTTTGGGCTAGCGAGAAGTGAGCAGTTCTTC
few	TRBV6-6	TRBJ2-1	NA	CASRLGTSSYNEQFF	TGTGCCAGCAGACTGGGCACGAGCTCCTACAATGAGCAGTTCTTC
few	TRBV20-1	TRBJ1-1	NA	CSARDSFGPEAFF	TGCAGTGCTAGAGATTCGTTCGGGCCTGAAGCTTTCTTT
many	TRBV3-1	TRBJ2-7	TRBD2	CASSQLGSGSNEQYF	TGTGCCAGCAGCCAACTAGGCAGCGGGAGCAACGAGCAGTACTTC
many	TRBV12-3/TRBV12-4	TRBJ2-3	TRBD2	CASRKLAGTDTQYF	TGTGCCAGCAGGAAGCTAGCGGGAACAGATACGCAGTATTTT
few	TRBV12-3/TRBV12-4	TRBJ2-2	NA	CASSLPGLITGELFF	TGTGCCAGCAGCTTGCCCGGACTTATTACCGGGGAGCTGTTTTTT
many	TRBV5-1	TRBJ2-1	TRBD1	CASRTGANEQFF	TGCGCCAGCAGGACAGGGGCTAATGAGCAGTTCTTC
few	TRBV4-2	TRBJ2-7	TRBD1	CASSQGTGQGIYEQYF	TGTGCCAGCAGCCAAGGCACCGGACAGGGAATCTACGAGCAGTACTTC
NA	TRBV12-3/TRBV12-4	TRBJ2-1	TRBD2	CASSFGTSSYEQFF	TGTGCCAGCAGTTTTGGGACTAGCAGCTATGAGCAGTTCTTC
NA	TRBV12-3/TRBV12-4	TRBJ1-5	NA	CASSLGWDPSNQPQHF	TGTGCCAGCAGTTTAGGGTGGGACCCTAGCAATCAGCCCCAGCATTTT
many	TRBV6-6	TRBJ2-7	NA	CASSPLSGGKYEQYF	TGTGCCAGCAGTCCCCTTTCGGGCGGGAAGTACGAGCAGTACTTC
few	TRBV7-9	TRBJ2-5	NA	CASSHATFQETQYF	TGTGCCAGCAGCCATGCCACCTTCCAAGAGACCCAGTACTTC